The rows below give T cell receptor beta chains drawn from one sample of a study of blood T cells in healthy people across ages. One entry per CDR3 protein, called by TCRdb with MiXCR from the 5' RACE reads. Of 700,000 or so distinct CDR3 sequences listed, around a fifth were seen once; the top ten hold roughly 22%. Material: blood. All receptors derive from a man aged 70 or older in good health. The conserved cysteine and the conserved F or W are not part of the CDR3 here. Each record gives: V gene, clone size, D gene, CDR3 protein. The D gene is left open where the match is weak. Rows give clone size only sometimes, using once, few, many, or a class for an expanded clone.

TRBV29-1 | NA | NA | SVADPFYEQY
TRBV6-1 | NA | NA | ASSEGSLTQY
TRBV18 | few | NA | ASSPQRQHYGYT
TRBV20-1 | NA | NA | SANERLANEKLF
TRBV7-2 | many | TRBD1 | ASSLWVGTEKTGELF
TRBV20-1 | NA | NA | AERGSSGNTIY
TRBV6-4 | few | TRBD2 | ASSPSGGADTQY
TRBV7-9 | NA | TRBD1 | ASSQQGGGEQF
TRBV20-1 | few | NA | SARVAGYSTDTQY
TRBV6-2/TRBV6-3 | NA | NA | ASSYGAQRGTGELF
TRBV5-1 | few | NA | ASSAGTDVAKNIQY
TRBV5-1 | many | NA | ASSQESDTQY
TRBV11-3 | few | TRBD2 | ASSLGGSGRAWNEQF
TRBV20-1 | few | NA | SANPAREGHSYEQY
TRBV28 | few | NA | ASGQATNEKLF
TRBV6-1 | few | TRBD2 | ASKISGSTNTDTQY
TRBV5-5 | few | NA | ASMGGPSTDTQY
TRBV21-1 | few | NA | ASSKYYGAIT
TRBV20-1 | few | TRBD1 | SAETGGPTDTQY
TRBV5-1 | few | TRBD1 | ASSLAGTGSWYEQF
TRBV11-2 | NA | NA | ASSPGPVNTQY
TRBV10-3 | few | NA | AISGSNEQF
TRBV24-1 | many | NA | ATSLGNTEAF
TRBV20-1 | NA | NA | SARGNRGSYEQY
TRBV20-1 | few | NA | SARGRASSWETQY
TRBV6-1 | NA | NA | ASSEQRGETQY
TRBV12-3/TRBV12-4 | few | TRBD2 | ASSSETSGYNEQF
TRBV6-5 | NA | TRBD2 | ASGLERGYNEQF
TRBV7-6 | few | NA | ASSLGGASSSYNSPLH
TRBV10-3 | NA | NA | AIMGGMGDTQY
TRBV28 | NA | NA | ASISLGGLGRDTQY
TRBV25-1 | NA | NA | ASSDLYNYGYT
TRBV7-9 | NA | TRBD2 | ASSRASGDTDTQY
TRBV28 | NA | NA | ASTLGQALHNEQF
TRBV7-2 | NA | NA | ASSLSSGRAQTQY
TRBV6-1 | many | NA | ASSEDPGRETQY
TRBV20-1 | NA | NA | SANRQVQETQY
TRBV7-2 | few | NA | ASSLALAAWSAF
TRBV29-1 | few | NA | SVEKVGGDEQY
TRBV5-1 | NA | TRBD1 | ASSRPGTGSVVEQY
TRBV24-1 | few | NA | ATSDETPRAGELF
TRBV20-1 | few | NA | SASPSHTYTDTQY
TRBV2 | NA | NA | ASSAGGGRGIYEQY
TRBV20-1 | NA | NA | SARGGDPSSYNEQF
TRBV20-1 | few | TRBD2 | SAREGAGLAGKMV
TRBV12-3/TRBV12-4 | NA | NA | ASNQRWRQETQY
TRBV20-1 | NA | NA | SASRLSSGANVLT